Described below is a single T cell receptor (beta chain) sequence and its context. No antigen is known for it. Qualities for individual bases were not recorded, and no much larger clone is one base off. The library was obtained by 5' RACE. The listed sequencing device is Illumina HiSeq 2500. The second PCR ran for roughly 7 to 11 cycles and used a J-beta primer mix along with a sample-barcoded 5' primer. A template-switch 5' adaptor carrying 12 random nucleotides introduced a unique molecular identifier onto each TCR beta cDNA molecule. Each sample yielded at least 2.5 million CDR3-containing paired-end reads. All of the RNA was converted into first-strand cDNA using the Mint cDNA synthesis kit, with a TRBC-specific oligonucleotide serving as the primer. All cDNA was treated with uracil-DNA glycosylase and then went through a first 18-cycle PCR with the universal primers M1SS and BC2_uni_R. Per the original workflow: Each sample was normalized by randomly selecting 1 million high-quality reads, each carrying a distinct molecular identifier. Instead of being binned into consensus sequences, reads with shared molecular identifiers were discarded. MiTCR, set to a Q25 quality threshold and the strictest error-elimination algorithm, was used for CDR3 identification, clonotype clustering and error correction. Lower-bound total TCR beta diversity was estimated with a nonparametric unseen species model using Euler transformation. TCRdb passed the public sequencing reads through fastp at Q25 and MiXCR, retaining productive beta sequences. Rows are unified per CDR3 protein, each entry keeping the most common DNA and genes. The authors' filters were not applied to this entry. The sample table contains approximately 800,000 distinct CDR3 sequences; only one count was recorded for more than 55% of them. In total, the top ten clones hold under 30% of the sample.

Donors were under 40 systemically healthy Caucasian individuals from Russia aged roughly 6 to 100 years. Each donor gave around 9.5 milliliters of peripheral blood, collected into EDTA-treated Vacutainer tubes. Ficoll-Paque density-gradient centrifugation was used to isolate PBMCs, with at least 7 million obtained per sample. Trizol reagent was used to extract total RNA from PBMCs, with at least 5 micrograms per sample. The percentages of naive CD45RAhigh/CD27high T cells were determined by flow cytometry on a PBMC aliquot from every donor. The data stem from a study of blood T cells in healthy people across ages (dated by TCRdb to between 2014 and 2016). At the level of the whole study: Template switching captured roughly one uniquely barcoded TCR beta cDNA molecule per two T cells in model experiments. Using deep sequencing normalized with unique cDNA molecular identifiers, the study measured how TCR beta repertoire diversity changes with age. Donors were grouped into four age groups: young (average 16 years), middle-aged (about 40), aged (over 55) and long-lived (roughly 80). To avoid experimental bias, donors of different ages were distributed randomly across sequencing lanes. The study analyzed two additional independent replicas of 1 million unique cDNA reads from the same blood draw for two donors, one aged 18 to 30 and one aged 80 or older.

In the germline V gene, CDR1 corresponds to ENHRY and CDR2 to SYGVKD. The CDR3 contains 14 residues, cysteine and phenylalanine counted. Only the CDR3 portion is preserved as DNA: 42 bases, with reading frame beginning at the first base. Trimming at the junction amounts to 0 bases on V and 4 bases on J, and the germline ends lie 10 bases apart. What the research found in general, with its limitations: Estimates of total diversity based on one million sequenced T cells were regarded as lower bounds and as underestimates. Donor CMV infection status was unknown, potentially confounding age-related changes in expanded clonotypes. As age increased, observed TCR beta diversity per million T cells dropped in a roughly linear way, and a significant reduction was already evident by age 40. Compared with the aged group, the long-lived group had more naive CD4+ T cells, fewer expanded clones and increased TCR diversity, suggesting age selection. Bulk unsorted PBMC profiling prevented conclusive comparison of naive and antigen-experienced compartments. There was a strong correlation between observed TCR beta diversity and the percentage of naive T cells measured by flow cytometry.

The sequence was obtained from a man in his forties in good health. Material: blood. In this chain, TRBV10-3 is recombined with TRBJ2-7, with no D gene named confidently. The CDR3 region: CAISESTGRYEQYF. The base sequence is TGTGCCATCAGTGAGTCCACCGGCCGATACGAGCAGTACTTC.